Sequencing of this T cell receptor (beta chain) was carried out in a study of cytomegalovirus exposure and HLA in healthy donors. This PCR relied on a set of 60 Vbeta primers and 13 Jbeta primers. TCRdb's copy holds only in-frame clones and misses some; the assay was immunoSEQ multiplex PCR. The sample yields 150,000 to 200,000 clones, about 72% seen once. Germline V gene lookup returns CDR1 MNHEY and CDR2 SMNVEV (reference sequence). The CDR3 length is 14 residues. With V trimmed by 3 bases and J by 4 bases, 2 bases remained unmatched. The V call is TRBV27, the J call TRBJ2-7; 11 positions match TRBD2. The TCR originated in a man in his sixties in good health and CMV-seronegative. The sequenced material came from PBMCs. CDR3 loop: CASSFSGGVYEQYF. The CDR3 DNA reads TGTGCCAGCAGTTTTAGCGGGGGGGTATACGAGCAGTACTTC.